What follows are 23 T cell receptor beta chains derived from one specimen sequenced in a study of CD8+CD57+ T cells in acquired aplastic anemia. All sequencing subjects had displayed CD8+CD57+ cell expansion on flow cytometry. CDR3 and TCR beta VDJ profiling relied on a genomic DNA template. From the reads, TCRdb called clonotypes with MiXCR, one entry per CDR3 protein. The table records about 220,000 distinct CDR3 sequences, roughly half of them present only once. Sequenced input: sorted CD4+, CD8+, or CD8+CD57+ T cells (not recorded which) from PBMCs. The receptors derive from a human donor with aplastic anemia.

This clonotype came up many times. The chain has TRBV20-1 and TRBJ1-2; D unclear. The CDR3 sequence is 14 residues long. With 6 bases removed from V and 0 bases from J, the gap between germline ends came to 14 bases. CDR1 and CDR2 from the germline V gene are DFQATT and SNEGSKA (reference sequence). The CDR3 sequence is CSATEYPANYGYTF. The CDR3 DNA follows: TGCAGTGCAACCGAATACCCGGCTAACTATGGCTACACCTTC.

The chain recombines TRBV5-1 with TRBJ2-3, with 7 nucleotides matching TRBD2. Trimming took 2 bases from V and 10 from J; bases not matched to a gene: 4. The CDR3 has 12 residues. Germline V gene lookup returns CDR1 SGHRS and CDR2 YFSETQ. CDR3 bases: TGCGCCAGCAGCTTTGGACTAGAACCGCAGTATTTT. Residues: CASSFGLEPQYF.

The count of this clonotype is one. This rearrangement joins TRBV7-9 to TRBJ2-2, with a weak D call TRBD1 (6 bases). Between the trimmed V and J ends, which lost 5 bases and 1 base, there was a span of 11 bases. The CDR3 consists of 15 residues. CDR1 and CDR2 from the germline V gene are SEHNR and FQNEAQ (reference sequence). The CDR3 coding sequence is TGTGCCAGCAGCCCAGGACAGATGAACACCGGGGAGCTGTTTTTT. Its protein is CASSPGQMNTGELFF.

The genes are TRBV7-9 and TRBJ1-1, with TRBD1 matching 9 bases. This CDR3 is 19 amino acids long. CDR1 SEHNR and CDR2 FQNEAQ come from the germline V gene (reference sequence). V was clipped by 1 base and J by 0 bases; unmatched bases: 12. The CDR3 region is CASSLGRLGQGGVNTEAFF. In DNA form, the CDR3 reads TGTGCCAGCAGCTTAGGTAGATTGGGACAGGGCGGGGTGAACACTGAAGCTTTCTTT.

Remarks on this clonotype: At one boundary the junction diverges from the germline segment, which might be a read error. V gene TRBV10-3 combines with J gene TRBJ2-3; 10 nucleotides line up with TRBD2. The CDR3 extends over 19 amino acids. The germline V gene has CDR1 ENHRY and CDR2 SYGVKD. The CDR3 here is CASSPLAGVEREITDTQYF. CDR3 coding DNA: TGTGCCAGCAGTCCGCTAGCGGGGGTCGAGCGGGAAATCACAGATACGCAGTATTTT.

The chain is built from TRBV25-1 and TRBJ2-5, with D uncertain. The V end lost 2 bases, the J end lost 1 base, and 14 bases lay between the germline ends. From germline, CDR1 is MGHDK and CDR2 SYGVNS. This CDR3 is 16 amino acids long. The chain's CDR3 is CASSEPRLERQETQYF. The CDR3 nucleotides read TGTGCCAGCAGTGAACCACGTTTGGAGCGCCAAGAGACCCAGTACTTC.

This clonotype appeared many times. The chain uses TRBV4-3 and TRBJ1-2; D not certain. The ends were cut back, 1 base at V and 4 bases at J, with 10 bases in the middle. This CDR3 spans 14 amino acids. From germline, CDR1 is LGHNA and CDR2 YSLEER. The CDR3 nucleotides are TGCGCCAGCAGCCAAGTCTCCTCCGCCTATGGCTACACCTTC. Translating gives CASSQVSSAYGYTF.

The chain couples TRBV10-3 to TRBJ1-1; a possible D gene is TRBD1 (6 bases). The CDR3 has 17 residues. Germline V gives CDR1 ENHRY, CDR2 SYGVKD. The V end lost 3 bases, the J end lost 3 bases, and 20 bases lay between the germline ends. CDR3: CAISDPIKQGLDTEAFF. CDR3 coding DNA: TGTGCCATCAGTGATCCAATAAAACAGGGTCTGGACACTGAAGCTTTCTTT.

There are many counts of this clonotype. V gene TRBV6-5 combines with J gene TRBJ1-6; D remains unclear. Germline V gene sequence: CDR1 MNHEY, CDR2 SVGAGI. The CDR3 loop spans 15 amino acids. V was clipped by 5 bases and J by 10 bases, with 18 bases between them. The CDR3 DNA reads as TGTGCCAGCAGTCCCCAGGACCGAAGCGGATCACCCCTCCACTTT. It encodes CASSPQDRSGSPLHF.

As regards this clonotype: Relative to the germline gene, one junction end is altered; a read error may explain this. The CDR3 DNA reads TGTGCCAGCAGCGTGGGCGGGAGATCAGCAGATGCGCAGTATTTT. This translates into CASSVGGRSADAQYF. This chain connects TRBV9 to TRBJ2-3; 7 nucleotides agree with TRBD2. Germline values: CDR1 SGDLS, CDR2 YYNGEE. The CDR3 length is 15 residues.

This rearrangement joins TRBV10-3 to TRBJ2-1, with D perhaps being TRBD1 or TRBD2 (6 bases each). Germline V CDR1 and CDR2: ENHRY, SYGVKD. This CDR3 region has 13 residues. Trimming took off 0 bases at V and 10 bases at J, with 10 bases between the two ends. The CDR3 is CAISESGGGEQFF. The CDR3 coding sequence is TGTGCCATCAGTGAGTCCGGGGGCGGGGAGCAGTTCTTC.

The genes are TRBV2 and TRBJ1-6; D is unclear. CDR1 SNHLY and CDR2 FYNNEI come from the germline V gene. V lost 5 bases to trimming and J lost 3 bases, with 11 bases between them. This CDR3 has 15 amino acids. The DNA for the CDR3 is TGTGCCAGCAGTCCTCAAGACAACTATAATTCACCCCTCCACTTT. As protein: CASSPQDNYNSPLHF.

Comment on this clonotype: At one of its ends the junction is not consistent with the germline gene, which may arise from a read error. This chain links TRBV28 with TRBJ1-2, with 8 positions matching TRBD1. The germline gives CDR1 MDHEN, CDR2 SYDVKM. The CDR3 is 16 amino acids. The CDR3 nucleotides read TGTGCCAGCAGTTTAGTTCGGGACAGGAGAAACTATGGCTACATCTTC. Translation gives CASSLVRDRRNYGYIF.

The CDR3 sequence is CASSQKRVMGEKLFF. DNA for the CDR3: TGCGCCAGCAGCCAAAAAAGGGTGATGGGTGAAAAACTGTTTTTT. The chain couples TRBV4-3 to TRBJ1-4; unclear D gene. Trimming left V 2 bases short and J 7 bases short, with 14 bases between. CDR1 is LGHNA, CDR2 YSLEER, per germline. The CDR3 is made up of 15 amino acids.

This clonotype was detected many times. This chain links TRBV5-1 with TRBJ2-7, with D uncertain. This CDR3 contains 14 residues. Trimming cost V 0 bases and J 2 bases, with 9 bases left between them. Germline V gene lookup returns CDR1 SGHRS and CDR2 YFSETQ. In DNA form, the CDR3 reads TGCGCCAGCAGCTTGGGTGACCGTACCTACGAGCAGTACTTC. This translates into CASSLGDRTYEQYF.

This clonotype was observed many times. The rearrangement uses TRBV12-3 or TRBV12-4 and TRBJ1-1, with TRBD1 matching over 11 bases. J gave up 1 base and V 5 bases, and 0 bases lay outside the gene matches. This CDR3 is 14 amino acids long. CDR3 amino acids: CASSGQGANTEAFF. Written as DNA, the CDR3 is TGTGCCAGCAGTGGACAGGGGGCGAACACTGAAGCTTTCTTT.

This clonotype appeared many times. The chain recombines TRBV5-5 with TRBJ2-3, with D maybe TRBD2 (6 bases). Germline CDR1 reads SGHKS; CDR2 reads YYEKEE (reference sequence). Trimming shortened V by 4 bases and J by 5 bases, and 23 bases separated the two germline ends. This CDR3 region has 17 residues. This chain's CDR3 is CASSTRPPGVSVDTQYF. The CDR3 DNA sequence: TGTGCCAGCAGCACCCGCCCCCCGGGAGTGTCGGTAGATACGCAGTATTTT.

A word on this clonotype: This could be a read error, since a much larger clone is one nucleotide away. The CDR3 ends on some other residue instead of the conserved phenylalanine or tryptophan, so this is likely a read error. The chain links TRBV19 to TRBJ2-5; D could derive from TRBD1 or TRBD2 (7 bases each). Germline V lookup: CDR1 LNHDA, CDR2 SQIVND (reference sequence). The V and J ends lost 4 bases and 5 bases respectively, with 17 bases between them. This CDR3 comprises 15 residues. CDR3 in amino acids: CASSTQGGLRETQYS. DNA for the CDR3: TGTGCCAGTAGTACCCAGGGGGGGCTTCGGGAGACCCAGTACTCC.

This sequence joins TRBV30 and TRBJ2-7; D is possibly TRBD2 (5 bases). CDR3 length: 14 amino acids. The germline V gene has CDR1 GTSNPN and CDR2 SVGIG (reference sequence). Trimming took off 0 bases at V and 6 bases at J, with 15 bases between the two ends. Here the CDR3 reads CAWSVGVGGGEQYF. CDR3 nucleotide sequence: TGTGCCTGGAGTGTCGGGGTTGGCGGTGGCGAGCAGTACTTC.

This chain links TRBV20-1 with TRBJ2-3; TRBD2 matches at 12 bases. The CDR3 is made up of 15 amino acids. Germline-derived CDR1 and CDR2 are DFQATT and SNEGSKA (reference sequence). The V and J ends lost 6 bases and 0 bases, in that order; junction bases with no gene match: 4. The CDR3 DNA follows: TGCAGTGCAAAGGGGACTAGCGGGAGCACAGATACGCAGTATTTT. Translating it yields CSAKGTSGSTDTQYF.

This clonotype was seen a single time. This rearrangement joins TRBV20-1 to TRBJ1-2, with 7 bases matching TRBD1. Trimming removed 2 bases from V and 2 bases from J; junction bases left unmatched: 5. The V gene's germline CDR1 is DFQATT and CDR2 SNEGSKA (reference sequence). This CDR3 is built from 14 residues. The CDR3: CSARPDRTNYGYTF. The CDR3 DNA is TGCAGTGCTAGACCGGACAGGACGAACTATGGCTACACCTTC.

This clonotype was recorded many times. CDR3 DNA: TGTGCCAGCAGTGTTCCCTTAGACAGGGCGCGTCAGCCCCAGCATTTT. It is translated as CASSVPLDRARQPQHF. This rearrangement joins TRBV2 to TRBJ1-5, with 7 bases aligning to TRBD1. There are 16 residues in the CDR3. From germline, CDR1 is SNHLY and CDR2 FYNNEI. With 4 bases clipped from V and 6 bases from J, the junction kept 12 bases outside the gene matches.

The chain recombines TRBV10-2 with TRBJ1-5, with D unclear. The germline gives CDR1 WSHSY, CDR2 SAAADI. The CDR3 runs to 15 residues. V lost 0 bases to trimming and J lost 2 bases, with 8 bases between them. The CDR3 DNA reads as TGCGCCAGCAGTGAGTCGTATCCCCGCAATCAGCCCCAGCATTTT. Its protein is CASSESYPRNQPQHF.